Presented here are 25 T cell receptor beta chains from one specimen sequenced in a study of technical replicates of blood from a handful of donors. Only in-frame clones appear in the TCRdb table, and some are missing; sequencing was by immunoSEQ multiplex PCR. The table lists under 100,000 clones, approximately 95% of them singletons. Sample: T cells isolated from PBMCs. These TCRs come from a human donor in good health.

The rearrangement links TRBV4-3 to TRBJ2-3, with D possibly being TRBD2 (5 bases). The CDR3 runs 15 residues. Germline CDR1 is LGHNA and CDR2 is YSLEER. Trimming cost V 3 bases and J 1 base, with 11 bases left between them. CDR3 in amino acids: CASSQELVGTDTQYF. In DNA form, the CDR3 reads TGCGCCAGCAGCCAGGAACTAGTTGGCACAGATACGCAGTATTTT.

This clone was detected once. The chain uses TRBV11-2 and TRBJ2-1, with D unclear. Germline V gene data show CDR1 as SGHAT and CDR2 as FQNNGV. The ends were cut back, 11 bases at V and 0 bases at J, with 8 bases in the middle. CDR3 length: 12 amino acids. CDR3 residues: CAPWSSYNEQFF. In DNA, the CDR3 is TGTGCCCCCTGGAGCTCCTACAATGAGCAGTTCTTC.

The chain recombines TRBV7-9 with TRBJ2-2; perhaps TRBD1 as D (6 bases). CDR3 size: 17 residues. The V end lost 4 bases, the J end lost 5 bases, and 20 bases lay between the germline ends. Germline loops: CDR1 SEHNR, CDR2 FQNEAQ (reference sequence). CDR3 sequence: CASSSALAGAITGELFF. The CDR3 bases are TGTGCCAGCAGCTCAGCCTTGGCAGGGGCCATAACCGGGGAGCTGTTTTTT.

The chain has TRBV7-6 and TRBJ1-3; D call uncertain. CDR3 size: 15 residues. Trimming shortened V by 3 bases and J by 2 bases, and 11 bases separated the two germline ends. Per the germline V gene, CDR1 is SGHVS and CDR2 is FNYEAQ. The CDR3 protein is CASSLESDAGNTIYF. The CDR3 coding sequence is TGTGCCAGCAGCTTGGAGTCAGATGCTGGAAACACCATATATTTT.

V usage is TRBV14 and J usage is TRBJ2-3, with 9 bases identical to TRBD1. The CDR3 extends over 15 amino acids. V shed 5 bases, J shed 4 bases, and the junction held 7 bases outside the gene matches. Germline assignment: CDR1 SGHDN and CDR2 FVKESK. The CDR3: CASSDTGGPSDTQYF. The DNA for the CDR3 is TGTGCCAGCAGCGATACAGGGGGCCCATCAGATACGCAGTATTTT.

J is TRBJ2-1 and V is TRBV27; 9 bases fit TRBD2. With V trimmed by 4 bases and J by 7 bases, 2 bases remained unmatched. CDR1 is MNHEY and CDR2 is SMNVEV in the germline V gene (reference sequence). This CDR3 is 13 amino acids long. In DNA form, the CDR3 reads TGTGCCAGCAGTTCTAGCGGGACAAATGAGCAGTTCTTC. Translated, it gives CASSSSGTNEQFF.

The sample holds one count of this clone. This rearrangement joins TRBV6-1 to TRBJ2-1; no definite D call. The CDR3 contains 12 residues. V shed 1 base and J shed 6 bases, with 4 bases lying between them. Germline CDR1 is MNHNS and CDR2 is SASEGT. CDR3 DNA sequence: TGTGCCAGCAGTGAAGAACTCAATGAGCAGTTCTTC. Residues: CASSEELNEQFF.

V is TRBV30 and J is TRBJ2-1; 8 bases are a match to TRBD2. Trimming cost V 7 bases and J 4 bases; bases outside gene matches: 6. The germline gives CDR1 GTSNPN, CDR2 SVGIG (reference sequence). There are 13 residues in the CDR3. Here the CDR3 DNA reads TGTGCCTTATTAGCGGGAATATACAATGAGCAGTTCTTC. This encodes CALLAGIYNEQFF.

The gene calls are TRBV5-1 and TRBJ1-1; a weak D match, TRBD1 (6 bases). V was trimmed by 2 bases and J by 0 bases, leaving 20 bases between them. From germline, CDR1 is SGHRS and CDR2 YFSETQ. CDR3 length: 18 amino acids. The CDR3 loop reads CASSFAFVDSILNTEAFF. CDR3 DNA: TGCGCCAGCAGCTTTGCTTTTGTGGACAGTATATTGAACACTGAAGCTTTCTTT.

The rearrangement uses TRBV27 and TRBJ1-5, with 7 bases matching TRBD1. The germline V gene has CDR1 MNHEY and CDR2 SMNVEV (reference sequence). After removal of 5 bases from V and 7 bases from J, the junction contained 8 bases not matched to a gene. The CDR3 covers 14 residues. CDR3 amino acids: CASSPDRDGQPQHF. CDR3 sequence (DNA): TGTGCCAGCAGTCCAGACAGGGATGGCCAGCCCCAGCATTTT.

The chain recombines TRBV30 with TRBJ2-6, with 7 nucleotides matching TRBD1. This CDR3 is built from 16 residues. Germline CDR1 and CDR2: GTSNPN and SVGIG (reference sequence). V dropped 5 bases and J dropped 1; count of bases not matched to a gene: 8. CDR3 sequence: CAWATGPASGANVLTF. The DNA for the CDR3 is TGTGCCTGGGCGACAGGGCCAGCTTCTGGGGCCAACGTCCTGACTTTC.

The rearrangement joins TRBV7-9 to TRBJ1-2, with D uncertain. The germline CDR1 and CDR2 sequences are SEHNR and FQNEAQ (reference sequence). The CDR3 spans 13 residues. The V and J ends lost 5 bases and 3 bases respectively, with 10 bases between them. CDR3 nucleotide sequence: TGTGCCAGCAGCACTAACCGGGACTATGGCTACACCTTC. As protein: CASSTNRDYGYTF. The entire variable domain, with the rest obtained from reference TRBV7-9 and TRBJ1-2, is as follows: DTGVSQNPRHKITKRGQNVTFRCDPISEHNRLYWYRQTLGQGPEFLTYFQNEAQLEKSRLLSDRFSAERPKGSFSTLEIQRTEQGDSAMYLCASSTNRDYGYTFGSGTRLTVV.

The CDR3, as DNA: TGTGCCATCAGTGACGGGTATGAGCAGTACTTC. This sequence encodes CAISDGYEQYF. The rearrangement joins TRBV10-3 to TRBJ2-7, with D unresolved. V was cut by 3 bases and J by 7 bases, with 7 bases left in between. CDR3 length equals 11 residues. In germline, CDR1 is ENHRY, CDR2 SYGVKD.

This clone was observed a handful of times. One junction end disagrees with the germline gene, perhaps due to a read error. This chain connects TRBV29-1 to TRBJ1-1; unclear D gene. The CDR3 has 12 amino acids. In germline, CDR1 is SQVTM, CDR2 ANQGSEA. The CDR3 nucleotides are TGCAGCGTCGAAGACAATCCCTATGAAGCTTTCTTT. Its translation: CSVEDNPYEAFF.

This clone is a singleton in its sample. This chain connects TRBV2 to TRBJ1-5; D call uncertain. This CDR3 contains 11 residues. The V gene's germline CDR1 is SNHLY and CDR2 FYNNEI. Trimming took 5 bases from V and 4 from J, leaving 3 bases between them. The DNA of the CDR3 is TGTGCCAGCAGTCTTAATCAGCCCCAGCATTTT. Translation gives CASSLNQPQHF.

This chain links TRBV19 with TRBJ2-2; TRBD2 is a possible D gene (6 bases). Looked up from germline, CDR1 is LNHDA and CDR2 is SQIVND (reference sequence). V lost 7 bases to trimming and J lost 4 bases, with 13 bases between them. The CDR3 contains 14 residues. The CDR3, as DNA: TGTGCCAGTACGGGTAGCGGAGTCACCGGGGAGCTGTTTTTT. This codes for CASTGSGVTGELFF.

CDR3 loop: CASKGQGLTQYF. For the CDR3, the DNA is TGTGCCAGCAAGGGACAGGGATTGACCCAGTACTTC. This chain links TRBV2 with TRBJ2-5, with 9 positions matching TRBD1. The length of the CDR3 is 12 residues. CDR1 is SNHLY, CDR2 FYNNEI, per germline. V was pared by 7 bases and J by 7 bases, with 4 bases of the junction left unmatched.

The chain employs TRBV5-6 and TRBJ1-4; possibly TRBD1 for D (6 bases). Per the germline V gene, CDR1 is SGHDT and CDR2 is YYEEEE. There are 16 residues in the CDR3. Deletions cut 4 bases from V and 5 bases from J, with 18 bases between. The DNA for the CDR3 is TGTGCCAGCAGCCGGTCACCCAGGGGCGGGAATGAAAAACTGTTTTTT. Its protein is CASSRSPRGGNEKLFF. Full variable domain (missing parts from reference TRBV5-6 and TRBJ1-4): DAGVTQSPTHLIKTRGQQVTLRCSPKSGHDTVSWYQQALGQGPQFIFQYYEEEERQRGNFPDRFSGHQFPNYSSELNVNALLLGDSALYLCASSRSPRGGNEKLFFGSGTQLSVL.

This sequence joins TRBV7-2 and TRBJ2-7; D remains ambiguous. This CDR3 has 15 amino acids. From germline, CDR1 is SGHTA and CDR2 FQGNSA. V lost 1 base to trimming and J lost 3 bases, with 13 bases between them. CDR3 in amino acids: CASSLGGQPVYEQYF. CDR3 DNA: TGTGCCAGCAGCTTAGGAGGTCAGCCGGTCTACGAGCAGTACTTC.

The rearrangement joins TRBV30 to TRBJ1-2; D remains unclear. CDR3 size: 13 residues. The germline V gene has CDR1 GTSNPN and CDR2 SVGIG (reference sequence). Trimming removed 0 bases from V and 7 bases from J, with 12 bases in between. The CDR3 protein is CAWSVSGRGGYTF. The CDR3 DNA reads TGTGCCTGGAGTGTAAGTGGGAGAGGTGGCTACACCTTC.

The table lists this clone with a count of one. The chain combines TRBV29-1 with TRBJ2-3; 10 positions agree with TRBD2. J lost 4 bases, V lost 0 bases, and 13 bases had no gene match. CDR3 length equals 18 residues. The V gene's germline CDR1 is SQVTM and CDR2 ANQGSEA. As DNA, the CDR3 is TGCAGCGTTGAAGATCAGTTCAGGCTAGCGGGAGCTCCAGATACGCAGTATTTT. Protein: CSVEDQFRLAGAPDTQYF.

The chain couples TRBV7-2 to TRBJ2-5; no firm D call. Germline CDR1 reads SGHTA; CDR2 reads FQGNSA. Trimming shortened V by 6 bases and J by 5 bases, and 16 bases separated the two germline ends. This CDR3 is built from 14 residues. CDR3 DNA: TGTGCCAGCAGTTACAAGACCGCGGCCGAGACCCAGTACTTC. It yields the protein CASSYKTAAETQYF. Looking up the rest from reference TRBV7-2 and TRBJ2-5 gives the full variable domain: GAGVSQSPSNKVTEKGKDVELRCDPISGHTALYWYRQSLGQGLEFLIYFQGNSAPDKSGLPSDRFSAERTGGSVSTLTIQRTQQEDSAVYLCASSYKTAAETQYFGPGTRLLVL.

The CDR3 nucleotides read TGTGCCAGCAGTTTAACGGGGTATGGCGGAGATACGCAGTATTTT. Its translation: CASSLTGYGGDTQYF. This chain uses TRBV27 with TRBJ2-3; D perhaps matches TRBD2 (5 bases). The germline V and J ends were trimmed by 2 bases and 5 bases, with 14 bases remaining between them. Germline CDR1 and CDR2: MNHEY and SMNVEV (reference sequence). The CDR3 has 15 amino acids.

The rearrangement links TRBV29-1 to TRBJ1-2, with TRBD1 identical over 10 bases. CDR3 length equals 15 residues. CDR1 SQVTM and CDR2 ANQGSEA come from the germline V gene. Germline trimming cut 6 bases from V and 4 bases from J; bases unmatched to any gene: 11. CDR3 in DNA: TGCAGCGTCCTAACACCGGGACAGGGGATCTATGGCTACACCTTC. Residues: CSVLTPGQGIYGYTF.

The rearrangement links TRBV6-5 to TRBJ2-3; D gene unclear. V was cut by 5 bases and J by 9 bases, with 12 bases left in between. Germline V CDR1 and CDR2: MNHEY, SVGAGI. The CDR3 length is 12 residues. Here the CDR3 DNA reads TGTGCCAGCAGTCAGACTCCCCAGACGCAGTATTTT. Its translation: CASSQTPQTQYF.